This record concerns one T cell receptor beta chain sequence. This clonotype was seen only a few times. Its antigen has not been determined. It has no much larger one-base neighbor in the sample; base qualities were not kept. The roughly 39 donors, aged about 6 to 90 years, were systemically healthy Caucasian individuals from Russia. Roughly 10 milliliters of peripheral blood were drawn from each donor into EDTA-treated Vacutainer tubes. Ficoll-Paque density-gradient centrifugation was used to isolate PBMCs, with at least 7 million per sample. Total RNA, at least 6 micrograms per sample, was extracted from PBMCs with Trizol reagent. For every donor, flow cytometry on a PBMC aliquot measured the percentage of naive CD45RAhigh/CD27high T cells. Preparation of the library involved 5' RACE. Sequencing instrument: Illumina HiSeq 2500. A second PCR of roughly 7 to 11 cycles was performed with a sample-barcoded 5' primer and a J-beta primer mix. A unique molecular identifier was introduced onto each TCR beta cDNA molecule by a template-switch 5' adaptor carrying 12 random nucleotides. Each sample yielded at least 3 million CDR3-containing paired-end reads. First-strand cDNA synthesis was performed from all RNA using the Mint cDNA synthesis kit, with priming by a TRBC-specific oligonucleotide. After uracil-DNA glycosylase treatment, a first 18-cycle PCR used universal primers M1SS and BC2_uni_R on all cDNA. The authors' pipeline ran thus. Normalization of each sample was performed by random selection of 1 million high-quality reads, each carrying a distinct molecular identifier. Instead of being binned into consensus sequences, reads that shared molecular identifiers were thrown out. MiTCR, set to a Q25 quality threshold and the strictest error-elimination algorithm, was used for CDR3 identification, clonotype clustering and error correction. A nonparametric unseen species model with Euler transformation was used to estimate lower-bound total TCR beta diversity. TCRdb took the public reads, trimmed them with fastp at Q25, ran MiXCR for clone calling and kept in-frame beta chains. A single entry per CDR3 protein holds the most common genes and DNA from its merged rows. The V and J calls come from TCRdb's annotation, not from the publication. The sample table holds some 760,000 distinct CDR3 sequences, of which approximately 25% were seen once. The ten largest clones represent around 3.6% of the sample.

The sample originates from a study of blood T cells in healthy people across ages (dated by TCRdb to the mid-2010s). Notes on the research overall: In model experiments, template switching captured roughly one uniquely barcoded TCR beta cDNA molecule for every two T cells. Four age groups were formed from the donors: young (average 16 years), middle-aged (approximately 41), aged (over 55) and long-lived (82). Using deep sequencing normalized with unique cDNA molecular identifiers, the study measured how TCR beta repertoire diversity changes with age. Using the same blood draw, the study looked at two additional independent replicas of 1 million unique cDNA reads for two donors, one aged 18 to 30 and the other aged 80 or older.

V is pared back by 6 bases and J by 0 bases, with 14 bases lying between the germline termini. The germline V gene provides CDR1 SNHLY and CDR2 FYNNEI. From its cysteine to its phenylalanine, the CDR3 spans 15 amino acids. The sequence is cut down to CDR3 DNA, 45 bases in frame from base 1. On the study overall, not on this receptor specifically: Observed TCR beta diversity correlated strongly with the percentage of naive T cells measured by flow cytometry. As age increased, observed TCR beta diversity per million T cells dropped in a roughly linear way, and a significant reduction was already evident by age about 36. Because donor CMV infection status was unknown, age-related changes in expanded clonotypes were potentially confounded. The long-lived group showed more naive CD4+ T cells, fewer expanded clones and increased TCR diversity than the aged group, suggesting age selection. Conclusive comparison of naive and antigen-experienced compartments was prevented by the profiling of bulk unsorted PBMCs. Estimates of total diversity based on one million sequenced T cells were regarded as lower bounds and as underestimates.

A further study also used this sample, focusing on T cells of mothers and their children. That second report states: Donors were nine systemically healthy Caucasian individuals: three mothers and their six children. cDNA synthesis consumed the entire amount of extracted RNA, loaded at about 1.6 ug RNA in each 15 ul reaction. Sample barcodes and 2-4 random nucleotides were added via the M1S primer in the second PCR. Each mother yielded over 8.5 million TCR beta CDR3 reads and each child some 3 million reads. In both related and unrelated pairs, thymic selection shapes the output of TCR recombination in a similar way, with inherited differences having only a minor effect. Normalized repertoire overlap in related mother-child pairs was always slightly higher than in unrelated mother-child pairs, but the difference was never significant. Persistent microchimeric T cell clones were not detected, at a sensitivity of about 99 clones per million clonotypes. To look for features that set related mother-child pairs apart from unrelated individuals, the researchers ran deep NGS to compare the TCR beta repertoires of mothers and children. The mean age was roughly 44 +/- 4 years for the mothers and about 12 +/- 4 years for the children. After adapters were ligated using NEBNext reagents, the libraries underwent 100+100 nt paired-end sequencing on an Illumina HiSeq 2000. Mother and child libraries were prepared a month apart and sequenced in separate runs to prevent cross-contamination. Each donor had between roughly 450,000 and 2,100,000 distinct TCR beta clonotypes identified. Naive TCR beta clonotypes were estimated from low-frequency clonotypes matched to each donor's FACS-determined naive share, without sorting.

The chain is encoded by TRBV2 joined to TRBJ1-1; the D gene is perhaps TRBD1, on 6 matching bases. This receptor was obtained from a boy younger than 18 in good health. Specimen: blood. The CDR3 is CASSSRGALNTEAFF. The DNA reads as follows: TGTGCCAGCAGCTCTAGGGGGGCCCTGAACACTGAAGCTTTCTTT.